One sample yielded the 7 T cell receptor beta chains listed below, sequenced in a study of cytomegalovirus exposure and HLA in healthy donors (TCRdb year 2017). Library preparation employed the immunoSEQ multiplex PCR assay. For the multiplex PCR, a mixture combining 60 forward primers for TCR Vbeta segments and 13 reverse primers for TCR Jbeta segments was used. TCRdb retrieved this table from immuneACCESS and kept in-frame rearrangements only. Not all clones are present; in checked studies, unresolved V genes account for under half, and no reason is known for the remainder. Recorded for this sample are about 180,000 clones; 77% of them occurred a single time. More than 3% of the sample belongs to the ten largest clones. The sample consisted of PBMCs. Receptors originate from a woman aged 55-70 years in good health and CMV-seropositive.

This chain links TRBV29-1 with TRBJ1-1, with a possible D match to TRBD1 (6 bases). The V gene's germline CDR1 is SQVTM and CDR2 ANQGSEA. V was pared by 6 bases and J by 1 base, with 12 bases between. This CDR3 spans 13 amino acids. The CDR3 loop is CSVHRATNTEAFF. CDR3 nucleotides: TGCAGCGTCCACAGGGCGACGAACACTGAAGCTTTCTTT.

The chain uses TRBV5-1 and TRBJ1-1, with TRBD1 matching over 9 bases. CDR1 is SGHRS, CDR2 YFSETQ, per germline. This CDR3 is built from 15 residues. J lost 0 bases, V lost 4 bases, and 4 bases had no gene match. In DNA form, the CDR3 reads TGCGCCAGCAGCGCCCGACAGGGGGTGAACACTGAAGCTTTCTTT. Translation gives CASSARQGVNTEAFF.

The chain combines TRBV11-3 with TRBJ2-7, with TRBD1 matching over 11 bases. This CDR3 has 14 residues. Per germline, CDR1 SGHNT and CDR2 YENEEA. V dropped 2 bases and J dropped 6; count of bases not matched to a gene: 3. Written as DNA, the CDR3 is TGTGCCAGCAGCTTACGGGGGACAGGGGGCGAGCAGTACTTC. Protein sequence: CASSLRGTGGEQYF.

A few counts support this clone. This CDR3 reads CASSYDRQQETQYF. The CDR3 coding sequence is TGTGCCAGCAGTTACGACAGACAACAAGAGACCCAGTACTTC. The rearrangement joins TRBV6-5 to TRBJ2-5, with a possible D match to TRBD1 (5 bases). The length of the CDR3 is 14 residues. Germline CDR1 MNHEY, CDR2 SVGAGI. The V end was cut by 2 bases, the J end by 2 bases, with 9 bases between.

The V and J genes are TRBV4-1 and TRBJ2-2, with 8 bases matching TRBD1. CDR1 is MGHRA and CDR2 is YSYEKL in the germline V gene. V lost 4 bases to trimming and J lost 7 bases; unmatched junction nucleotides: 11. This CDR3 is built from 16 residues. CDR3 coding DNA: TGCGCCAGCAGCCCGCCTCAGGGACAGGTGAACGGGGAGCTGTTTTTT. Amino acids: CASSPPQGQVNGELFF.

The chain is built from TRBV9 and TRBJ1-1, with D possibly being TRBD1 (6 bases). This CDR3 is built from 15 residues. The germline V and J ends were trimmed by 4 bases and 3 bases, with 16 bases remaining between them. From germline, CDR1 is SGDLS and CDR2 YYNGEE. The CDR3 loop reads CASSPYREGYTEAFF. The CDR3 region has the DNA TGTGCCAGCAGCCCCTACAGGGAAGGGTACACTGAAGCTTTCTTT.

This chain connects TRBV5-1 to TRBJ2-1; weak D call: TRBD2 (6 bases). Germline CDR1 and CDR2: SGHRS and YFSETQ. The CDR3 has 16 amino acids. V lost 0 bases, J lost 8 bases, and 18 bases lay in between. The CDR3 nucleotides are TGCGCCAGCAGCTTGGTCCTAGCGCCGGAGTTGGATGAGCAGTTCTTC. Amino acid sequence: CASSLVLAPELDEQFF.